A selection of T cell receptor beta chains follows, all from one sample in a study of blood T cells in healthy people across ages. Each CDR3 protein gets one entry after TCRdb re-called the 5' RACE reads with MiXCR. In the table there are about 730,000 distinct CDR3 sequences, about 42% of which are singletons. Sequencing was carried out using blood. These receptors were taken from a woman aged 55-69 years in good health. Both conserved end residues are part of each CDR3. D genes are given only for firm matches.

J,V,D,CDR3
TRBJ2-5,TRBV7-9,TRBD1,CASSELTGAQETQYF
TRBJ2-7,TRBV14,TRBD1,CASSQVRDRGRREQYF
TRBJ2-5,TRBV12-3/TRBV12-4,.,CASSPRPDGETQYF
TRBJ2-7,TRBV6-5,.,CASSYTGTATTEQYF
TRBJ1-5,TRBV27,.,CAAGAGDSNQPQHF
TRBJ2-1,TRBV10-3,TRBD2,CAIGTSGRGSEQFF
TRBJ2-7,TRBV7-6,.,CASSPGHSEQYF
TRBJ1-4,TRBV28,.,CASAGTNEKLFF
TRBJ2-1,TRBV9,TRBD1,CASSVGQGAYNNEQFF
TRBJ2-6,TRBV7-2,.,CASSLTQGLSSGANVLTF
TRBJ2-3,TRBV6-6,.,CASSDGRGTDTQYF
TRBJ2-2,TRBV20-1,.,CSARARRLGNTGELFF
TRBJ1-2,TRBV10-3,TRBD1,CAISDRGADYGYTF
TRBJ2-2,TRBV24-1,TRBD2,CATSEFSGRTGELFF
TRBJ2-7,TRBV11-2,.,CASTTSRGPTYEQYF
TRBJ2-5,TRBV3-1,TRBD2,CASSHGVAGALVNEQYF
TRBJ2-5,TRBV29-1,TRBD2,CSVEDLLARETQYF
TRBJ2-4,TRBV10-1,.,CASSVGGGYGQYF
TRBJ1-4,TRBV5-1,TRBD1,CASSFRQGDEKLFF
TRBJ1-3,TRBV29-1,.,CSVGSPGRGFSGNTIYF
TRBJ2-7,TRBV6-1,TRBD1,CASSRTGKVHEQYF
TRBJ1-5,TRBV2,TRBD1,CASSGQGGREPQHF
TRBJ2-3,TRBV19,.,CASRAGSTDTQYF
TRBJ2-5,TRBV7-9,TRBD2,CARASGGSLSNEQYF
TRBJ1-2,TRBV2,.,CASSEASYGYTF
TRBJ1-1,TRBV14,.,CASSHSPRGTEAFF
TRBJ1-5,TRBV29-1,.,CSVATTLLGNQPQHF
TRBJ1-1,TRBV7-9,.,CASSLNLEGTEAFF
TRBJ2-5,TRBV20-1,.,CSATTEYQETQYF
TRBJ2-1,TRBV9,.,CASSVDARNLGNEQFF
TRBJ2-3,TRBV3-1,TRBD1,CASSQGRAGGPDTQYF
TRBJ2-7,TRBV7-2,TRBD1,CASSERGTGSYEQYF
TRBJ1-5,TRBV7-9,.,CASSSPNQPQHF
TRBJ2-5,TRBV9,TRBD1,CASSWGQGETQYF
TRBJ2-7,TRBV27,.,CASSLIGAGEQYF
TRBJ2-3,TRBV27,.,CASARQGEIGLRGTDTQYF
TRBJ2-1,TRBV25-1,.,CASTGQNEQFF
TRBJ1-2,TRBV25-1,.,CASSESHGYTF